The present TCR beta chain was sequenced within a study of blood T cell repertoires in COVID-19. Repertoires were generated with immunoSEQ multiplex PCR, while TCRdb's copy carries only in-frame clones and drops some. This sample yields tens of thousands of clones, of which roughly nine tenths are seen a single time; 7% to 10% belongs to the top ten. V lost 1 base to trimming and J lost 6 bases, with 16 bases between them. The germline V gene encodes CDR1 SGHRS and CDR2 YFSETQ. The CDR3 is 15 amino acids. This clone has a handful of counts. The sample comprised peripheral blood. The sequence was collected from a human donor in a cohort sampled during active COVID-19. The rearrangement links TRBV5-1 to TRBJ1-2; D gene uncertain. The CDR3 loop reads CASSLNTGRADGYTF. CDR3 DNA sequence: TGCGCCAGCAGCTTGAATACGGGGAGGGCTGATGGCTACACCTTC.